This TCR beta chain was obtained from a study of T-cell reconstitution after alpha-beta-depleted transplantation in children. The table lists this clonotype with a few counts. Its antigen is currently unknown. Construction of the TCRbeta library involved unique molecular identifiers. TCRdb reanalysed the PCR reads using MiXCR and keeps one entry per CDR3 protein. In the table there are around 440,000 distinct CDR3 sequences, about 16% of which are singletons. Study-level results: Expanded graft clones numbering several hundred reportedly gave rise to alpha-beta T cells about two months after transplant. The study traced high day-60 TCRbeta diversity in some patients to surviving recipient T cells and thymic progenitors. Among T cells one year after transplant, newly produced cells accounted for most counts and diversity.

The CDR3 spans 16 residues. V shed 1 base, J shed 2 bases, and the junction held 5 bases outside the gene matches. The V gene's germline CDR1 is KGHDR and CDR2 SFDVKD. Sequenced here: PBMCs, mostly from graft donor cells, sampled 360 days after TCRalphabeta/CD19-depleted stem cell transplant. The sequence came from a boy less than two years old who had a stem cell transplant for Wiskott-Aldrich syndrome, so the T cells may come from the graft donor. V gene TRBV24-1 combines with J gene TRBJ2-5; the match to TRBD1 covers 8 bases. Here the CDR3 reads CATSDFPGQAQETQYF. The CDR3, as DNA: TGTGCCACCAGTGATTTCCCGGGACAGGCACAAGAGACCCAGTACTTC.